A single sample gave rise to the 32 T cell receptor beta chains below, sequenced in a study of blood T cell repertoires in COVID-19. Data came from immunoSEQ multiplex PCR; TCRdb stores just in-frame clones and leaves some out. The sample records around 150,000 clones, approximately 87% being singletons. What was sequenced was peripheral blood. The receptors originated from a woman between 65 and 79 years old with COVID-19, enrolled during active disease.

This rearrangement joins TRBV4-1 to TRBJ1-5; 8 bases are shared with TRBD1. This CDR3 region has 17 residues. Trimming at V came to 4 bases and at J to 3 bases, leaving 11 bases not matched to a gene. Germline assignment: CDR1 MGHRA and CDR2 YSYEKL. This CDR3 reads CASSRSPDRVPNQPQHF. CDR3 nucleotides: TGCGCCAGCAGCCGGTCCCCGGACAGGGTCCCCAATCAGCCCCAGCATTTT.

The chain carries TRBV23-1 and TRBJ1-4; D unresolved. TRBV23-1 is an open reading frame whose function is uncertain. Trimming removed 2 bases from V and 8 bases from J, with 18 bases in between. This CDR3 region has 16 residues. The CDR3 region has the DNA TGCGCCAGCAGTCAACCCTTAATGGCTGTTGCAGAAAAACTGTTTTTT. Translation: CASSQPLMAVAEKLFF.

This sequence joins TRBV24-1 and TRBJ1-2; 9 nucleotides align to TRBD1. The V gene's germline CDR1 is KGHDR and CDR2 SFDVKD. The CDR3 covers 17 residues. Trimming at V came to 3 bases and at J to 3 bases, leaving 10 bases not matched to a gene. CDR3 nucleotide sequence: TGTGCCACCAGTGATGCCGGGACAGGGTCCCTTTACTATGGCTACACCTTC. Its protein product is CATSDAGTGSLYYGYTF.

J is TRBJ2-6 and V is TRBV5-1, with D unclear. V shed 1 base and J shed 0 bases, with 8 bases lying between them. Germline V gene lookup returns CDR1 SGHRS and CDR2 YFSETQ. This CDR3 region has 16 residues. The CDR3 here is CASSLLQDSGANVLTF. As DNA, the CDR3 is TGCGCCAGCAGCTTGTTACAAGACTCTGGGGCCAACGTCCTGACTTTC.

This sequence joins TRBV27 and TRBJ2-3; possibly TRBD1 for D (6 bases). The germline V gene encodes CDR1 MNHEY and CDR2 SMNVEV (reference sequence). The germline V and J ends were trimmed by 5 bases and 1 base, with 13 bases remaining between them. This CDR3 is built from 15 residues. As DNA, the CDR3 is TGTGCCAGCAGTGGAAGGGGGTTGGGCACAGATACGCAGTATTTT. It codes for CASSGRGLGTDTQYF.

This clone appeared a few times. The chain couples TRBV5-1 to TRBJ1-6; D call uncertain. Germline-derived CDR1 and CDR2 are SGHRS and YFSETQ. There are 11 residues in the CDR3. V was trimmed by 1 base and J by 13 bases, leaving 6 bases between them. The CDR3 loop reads CASSLYGPLHF. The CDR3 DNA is TGCGCCAGCAGCTTGTACGGGCCCCTCCACTTT.

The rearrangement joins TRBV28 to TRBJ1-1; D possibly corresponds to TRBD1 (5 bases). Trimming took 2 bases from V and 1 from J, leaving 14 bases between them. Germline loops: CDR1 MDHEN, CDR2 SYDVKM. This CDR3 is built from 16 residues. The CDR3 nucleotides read TGTGCCAGCAGTTTAAGGGGCAGGGATTCGAACACTGAAGCTTTCTTT. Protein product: CASSLRGRDSNTEAFF.

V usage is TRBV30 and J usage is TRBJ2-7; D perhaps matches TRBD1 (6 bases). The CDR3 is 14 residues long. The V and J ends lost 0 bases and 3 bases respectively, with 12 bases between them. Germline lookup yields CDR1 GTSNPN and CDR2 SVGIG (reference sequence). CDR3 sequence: CAWSVWQGNYEQYF. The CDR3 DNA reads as TGTGCCTGGAGTGTTTGGCAGGGGAACTACGAGCAGTACTTC.

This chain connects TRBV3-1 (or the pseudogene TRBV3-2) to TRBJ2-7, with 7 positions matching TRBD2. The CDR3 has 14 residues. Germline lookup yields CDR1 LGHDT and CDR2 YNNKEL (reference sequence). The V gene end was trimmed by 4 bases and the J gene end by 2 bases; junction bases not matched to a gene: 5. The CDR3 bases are TGTGCCAGCAGCCGCGGACTAGGCACCTACGAGCAGTACTTC. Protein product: CASSRGLGTYEQYF.

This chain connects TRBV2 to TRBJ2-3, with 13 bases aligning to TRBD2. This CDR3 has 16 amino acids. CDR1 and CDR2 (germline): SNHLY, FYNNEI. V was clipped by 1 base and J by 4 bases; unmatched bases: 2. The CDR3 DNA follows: TGTGCCAGCAGTGAAGATGGGACTAGCGGGGCAGATACGCAGTATTTT. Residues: CASSEDGTSGADTQYF.

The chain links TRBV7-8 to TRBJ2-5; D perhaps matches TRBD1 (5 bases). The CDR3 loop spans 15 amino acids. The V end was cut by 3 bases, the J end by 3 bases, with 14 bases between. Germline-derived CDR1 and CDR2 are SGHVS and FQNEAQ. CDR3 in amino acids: CASSFGHGLEETQYF. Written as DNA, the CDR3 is TGTGCCAGCAGCTTCGGACATGGGTTGGAAGAGACCCAGTACTTC.

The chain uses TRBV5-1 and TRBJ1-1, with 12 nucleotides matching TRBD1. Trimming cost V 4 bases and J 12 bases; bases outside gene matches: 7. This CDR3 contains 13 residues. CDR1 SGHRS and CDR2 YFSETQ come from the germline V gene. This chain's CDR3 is CASSPGTGGASFF. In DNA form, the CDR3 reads TGCGCCAGCAGCCCAGGGACAGGGGGCGCGTCTTTCTTT.

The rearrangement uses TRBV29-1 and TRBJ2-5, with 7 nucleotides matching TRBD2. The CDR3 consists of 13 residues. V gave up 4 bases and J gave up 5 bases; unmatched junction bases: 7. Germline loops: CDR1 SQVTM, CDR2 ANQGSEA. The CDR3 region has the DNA TGCAGCGTTGGGACTAGGCCGGGGGAGACCCAGTACTTC. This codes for CSVGTRPGETQYF.

CDR3 coding DNA: TGTGCCAGCAGTTTACCGGCCGCGGTCGGAGGCTACACCTTC. This codes for CASSLPAAVGGYTF. The chain combines TRBV28 with TRBJ1-2; D is unresolved. The CDR3 consists of 14 residues. CDR1 is MDHEN, CDR2 SYDVKM, per germline. Between the trimmed V and J ends, which lost 2 bases and 8 bases, there was a span of 15 bases.

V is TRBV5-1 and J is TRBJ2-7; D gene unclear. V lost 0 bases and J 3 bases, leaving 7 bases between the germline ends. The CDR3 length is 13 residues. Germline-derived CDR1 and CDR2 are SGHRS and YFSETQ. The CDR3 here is CASSLGRNYEQYF. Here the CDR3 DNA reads TGCGCCAGCAGCTTGGGCAGAAACTACGAGCAGTACTTC.

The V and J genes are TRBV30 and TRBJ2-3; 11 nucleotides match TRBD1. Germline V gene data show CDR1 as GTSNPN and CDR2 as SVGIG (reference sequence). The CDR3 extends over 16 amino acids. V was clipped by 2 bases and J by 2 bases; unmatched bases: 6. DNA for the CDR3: TGTGCCTGGAGTCTATGGACAGGGGGCTACACAGATACGCAGTATTTT. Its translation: CAWSLWTGGYTDTQYF. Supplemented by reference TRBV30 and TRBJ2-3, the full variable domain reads SQTIHQWPATLVQPVGSPLSLECTVEGTSNPNLYWYRQAAGRGLQLLFYSVGIGQISSEVPQNLSASRPQDRQFILSSKKLLLSDSGFYLCAWSLWTGGYTDTQYFGPGTRLTVL.

CDR3 region: CAIYRVGGTEAFF. Written as DNA, the CDR3 is TGTGCCATTTACAGGGTGGGCGGCACTGAAGCTTTCTTT. The chain recombines TRBV6-5 with TRBJ1-1, with a possible D match to TRBD1 (6 bases). V lost 10 bases to trimming and J lost 4 bases, with 16 bases between them. The CDR3 spans 13 residues. Germline assignment: CDR1 MNHEY and CDR2 SVGAGI.

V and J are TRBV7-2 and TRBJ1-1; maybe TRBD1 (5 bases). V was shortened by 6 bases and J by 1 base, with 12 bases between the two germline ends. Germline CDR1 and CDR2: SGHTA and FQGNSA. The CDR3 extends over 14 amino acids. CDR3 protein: CASRARGENTEAFF. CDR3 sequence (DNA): TGTGCCAGCAGGGCGCGGGGGGAGAACACTGAAGCTTTCTTT.

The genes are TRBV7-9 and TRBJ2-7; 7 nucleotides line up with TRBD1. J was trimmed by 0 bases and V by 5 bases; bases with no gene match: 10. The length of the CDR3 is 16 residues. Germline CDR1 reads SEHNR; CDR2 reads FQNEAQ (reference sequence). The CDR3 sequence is CASSGTQGPSSYEQYF. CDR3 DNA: TGTGCCAGCAGCGGAACACAGGGGCCTAGCTCCTACGAGCAGTACTTC.

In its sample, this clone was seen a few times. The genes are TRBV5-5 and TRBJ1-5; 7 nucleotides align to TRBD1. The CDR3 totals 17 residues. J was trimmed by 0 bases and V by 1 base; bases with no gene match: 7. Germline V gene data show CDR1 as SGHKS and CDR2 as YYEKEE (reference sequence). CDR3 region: CASSLRDSPYSNQPQHF. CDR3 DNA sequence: TGTGCCAGCAGCTTGAGGGACAGTCCATATAGCAATCAGCCCCAGCATTTT.

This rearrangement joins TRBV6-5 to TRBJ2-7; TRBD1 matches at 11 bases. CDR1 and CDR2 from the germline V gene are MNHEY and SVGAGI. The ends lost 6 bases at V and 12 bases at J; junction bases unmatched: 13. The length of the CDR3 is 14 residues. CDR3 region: CASSPGQGATVSYF. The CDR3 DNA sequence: TGTGCCAGCAGCCCAGGACAGGGGGCGACCGTCTCGTACTTC.

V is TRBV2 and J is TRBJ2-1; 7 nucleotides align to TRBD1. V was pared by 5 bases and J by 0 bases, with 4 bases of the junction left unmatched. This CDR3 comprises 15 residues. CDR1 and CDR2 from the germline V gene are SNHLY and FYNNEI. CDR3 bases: TGTGCCAGCAGTTCGGACAGGAGCTCCTACAATGAGCAGTTCTTC. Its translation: CASSSDRSSYNEQFF.

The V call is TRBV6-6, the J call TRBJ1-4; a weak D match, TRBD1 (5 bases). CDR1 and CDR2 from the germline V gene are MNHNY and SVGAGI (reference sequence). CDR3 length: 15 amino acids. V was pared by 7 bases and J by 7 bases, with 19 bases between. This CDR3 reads CASIRRDVGGEKLFF. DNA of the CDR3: TGTGCCAGCATCAGGAGGGACGTGGGCGGTGAAAAACTGTTTTTT.

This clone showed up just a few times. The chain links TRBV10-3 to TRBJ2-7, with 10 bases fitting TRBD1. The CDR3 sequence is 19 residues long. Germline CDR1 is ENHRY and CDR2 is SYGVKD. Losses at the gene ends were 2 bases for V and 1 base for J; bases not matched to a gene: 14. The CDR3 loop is CAISEGNHHRQGASYEQYF. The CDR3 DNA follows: TGTGCCATCAGTGAGGGGAATCACCACCGACAGGGGGCATCCTACGAGCAGTACTTC.

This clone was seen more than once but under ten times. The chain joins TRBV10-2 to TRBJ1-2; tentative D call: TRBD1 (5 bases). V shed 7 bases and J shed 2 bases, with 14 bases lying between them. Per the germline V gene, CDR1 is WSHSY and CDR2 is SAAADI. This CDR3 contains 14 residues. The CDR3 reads CASTTGAPNYGYTF. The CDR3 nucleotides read TGCGCCAGCACCACAGGAGCCCCAAACTATGGCTACACCTTC.

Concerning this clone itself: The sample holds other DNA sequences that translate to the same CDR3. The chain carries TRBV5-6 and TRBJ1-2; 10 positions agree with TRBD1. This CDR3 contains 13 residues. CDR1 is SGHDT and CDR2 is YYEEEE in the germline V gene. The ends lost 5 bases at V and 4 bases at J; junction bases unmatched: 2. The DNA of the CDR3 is TGTGCCAGCAGTCGGGACAGGGGCTATGGCTACACCTTC. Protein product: CASSRDRGYGYTF.

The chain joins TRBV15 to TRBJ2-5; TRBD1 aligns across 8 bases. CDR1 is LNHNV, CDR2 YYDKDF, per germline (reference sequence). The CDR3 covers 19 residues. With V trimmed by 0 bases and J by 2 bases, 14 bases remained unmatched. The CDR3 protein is CATSRDITGGNHRQETQYF. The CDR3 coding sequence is TGTGCCACCAGCAGAGATATAACAGGGGGGAACCACCGGCAAGAGACCCAGTACTTC.

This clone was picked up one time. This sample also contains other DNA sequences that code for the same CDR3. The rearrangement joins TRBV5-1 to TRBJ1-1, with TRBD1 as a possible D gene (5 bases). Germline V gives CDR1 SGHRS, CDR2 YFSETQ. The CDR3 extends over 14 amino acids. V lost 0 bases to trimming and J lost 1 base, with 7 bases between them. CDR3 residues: CASSLAGGNTEAFF. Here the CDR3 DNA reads TGCGCCAGCAGCTTGGCCGGGGGGAACACTGAAGCTTTCTTT. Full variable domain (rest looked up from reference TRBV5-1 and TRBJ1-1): KAGVTQTPRYLIKTRGQQVTLSCSPISGHRSVSWYQQTPGQGLQFLFEYFSETQRNKGNFPGRFSGRQFSNSRSEMNVSTLELGDSALYLCASSLAGGNTEAFFGQGTRLTVV.

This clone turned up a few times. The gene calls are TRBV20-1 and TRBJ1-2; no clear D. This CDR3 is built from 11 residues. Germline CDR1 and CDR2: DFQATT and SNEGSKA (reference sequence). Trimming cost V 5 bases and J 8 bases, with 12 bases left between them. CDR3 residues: CSAYATEGYTF. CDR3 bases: TGCAGTGCTTACGCGACGGAGGGCTACACCTTC.

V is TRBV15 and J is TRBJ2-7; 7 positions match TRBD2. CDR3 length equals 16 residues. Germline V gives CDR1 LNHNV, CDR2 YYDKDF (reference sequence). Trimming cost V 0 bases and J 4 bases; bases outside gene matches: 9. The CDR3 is CATSRDHPYGGYEQYF. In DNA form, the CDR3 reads TGTGCCACCAGCAGAGATCATCCATACGGGGGGTACGAGCAGTACTTC.

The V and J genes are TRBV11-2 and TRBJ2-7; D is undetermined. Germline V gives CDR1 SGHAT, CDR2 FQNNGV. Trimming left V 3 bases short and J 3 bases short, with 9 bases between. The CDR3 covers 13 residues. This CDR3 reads CASSFAGDYEQYF. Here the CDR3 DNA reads TGTGCCAGCAGCTTCGCAGGCGACTACGAGCAGTACTTC.

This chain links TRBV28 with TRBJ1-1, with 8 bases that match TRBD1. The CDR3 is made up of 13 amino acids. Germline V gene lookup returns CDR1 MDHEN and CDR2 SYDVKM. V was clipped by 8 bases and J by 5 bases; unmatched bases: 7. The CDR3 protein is CASVTGGWTEAFF. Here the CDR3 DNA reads TGTGCCAGCGTTACAGGGGGGTGGACTGAAGCTTTCTTT.